The clone carrying this T cell receptor (beta chain) was detected only once. Germline V gene sequence: CDR1 SGHTA, CDR2 FQGNSA. With 3 bases removed from V and 5 bases from J, the gap between germline ends came to 15 bases. This CDR3 contains 15 residues. The data were obtained in a study of blood T cell repertoires in COVID-19. Study information: The cDNA or gDNA used as material had been derived from T cells, B-cell-depleted T cells, or PBMCs.

Original methodology: It was from reference gene primer amplification that nucleated cell counts were estimated. Only in-frame clones appear in the TCRdb table, and some are missing; sequencing was by immunoSEQ multiplex PCR. That table furnishes V, J and clone size, whereas the DNA furnished D and trimming. The data hold tens of thousands of clones, with 60% to 85% observed a single time. The rearrangement links TRBV7-2 to TRBJ2-3; D possibly corresponds to TRBD2 (7 bases). The sequence derives from an older man with active or convalescent COVID-19. Sequences were obtained from peripheral blood. The CDR3 DNA sequence: TGTGCCAGCAGCTTGTACGGGGGGCCGGGAGATACGCAGTATTTT. Residues: CASSLYGGPGDTQYF.